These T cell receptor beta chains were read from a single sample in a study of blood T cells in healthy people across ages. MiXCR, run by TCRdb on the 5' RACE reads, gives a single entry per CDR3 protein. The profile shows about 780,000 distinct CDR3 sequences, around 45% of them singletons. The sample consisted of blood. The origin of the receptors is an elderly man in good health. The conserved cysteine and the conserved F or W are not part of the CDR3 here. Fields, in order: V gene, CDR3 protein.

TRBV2,ASERDREETQY
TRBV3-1,ASSQGLGREEKLF
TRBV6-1,ASSERGGLYNEQF
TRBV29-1,SVSSAGGGTDTQY
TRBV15,ATSRDWGGLDSYNEQF
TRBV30,AWSRQGGIVYEQY
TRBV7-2,ASSLMERQGREQF
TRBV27,ASSSGQLRNTEAF
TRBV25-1,ASSDSEEDTQY
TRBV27,ASSPDGIGSRYEQY
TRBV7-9,ASSSPTGTGGGEKLF
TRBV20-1,SAPTSGVHTGELF
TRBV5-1,ASSLTTLGGDTYEQY
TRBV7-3,ASSAPGAYNEQF
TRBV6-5,ASRKGLAGSPEQF
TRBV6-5,ASIFVAGGPSSYSEQY
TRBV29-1,SVGSGGSGTHEQY
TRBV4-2,ASSQGLARGDTQY
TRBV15,ATSRGWAGGISNQPQH
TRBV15,VTSRVRNSYEQY
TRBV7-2,ASSLVAGQGLSYEQY
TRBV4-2,ASSQDVGNTEAF
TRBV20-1,SALSSGVYEQY
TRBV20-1,SARDFSAGISDTQY
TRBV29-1,SVEDPQRPYEQY
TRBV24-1,ATRDGRQGGDRPQH
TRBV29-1,SALKTRAEHEQY
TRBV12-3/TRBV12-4,ASSPPGGSTYEQY
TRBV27,ASSPRRMMVADTQY
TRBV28,ASSLVGLAGEQY
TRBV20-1,SARDQGQGPGELF
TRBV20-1,SATTSRGYNEQF
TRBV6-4,ASSPEAGTGSGYT
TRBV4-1,ASSQGRGFQPQH
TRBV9,ASSGPEQF
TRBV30,AWSPGTGGDQPQH
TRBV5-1,ASSLGWGGPAQETQY
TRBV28,ASSLDFDKKAF
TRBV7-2,ASSLAAGGDNEQY
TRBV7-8,ASSLKLAGIYNEQF
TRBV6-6,ASSSGRPGTGELF
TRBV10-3,ATTDNANEQY
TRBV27,ASSLWGGSSYNEQF
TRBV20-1,SAQGGEEPYNEQY
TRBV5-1,ASSLFRQGNTGELF
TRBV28,ASRLTGYQETQY
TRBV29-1,SAQSGHEQY
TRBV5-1,ASSREGGRGWTEAF
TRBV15,ATSRGLNEQY
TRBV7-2,ASSLLGSDTQY
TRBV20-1,SASFQGLAQY
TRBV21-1,ASSKETDGRGLETQY
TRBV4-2,ASSQRNSYEKY
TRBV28,ASSKLAGVGRETQY
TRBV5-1,ASRKVQETQY
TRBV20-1,SARPLGPMESQNIQY